This T cell receptor (beta chain) originates from a study of CD8 T cells in Susac syndrome. In the study overall: Among sequenced Susac syndrome patients, five or six had active disease and roughly eight were in remission.

Germline V lookup: CDR1 MNHEY, CDR2 SVGAGI. Between the trimmed V and J ends, which lost 4 bases and 4 bases, there was a span of 13 bases. The CDR3 extends over 14 amino acids. After extraction with the RNeasy kit, roughly 0.45 to 1 ug of the RNA was reverse transcribed using random hexamers. TCRdb redid the calling of the immunoSEQ multiplex PCR reads with MiXCR, one entry per CDR3 protein. This sample has 170,000 or so distinct CDR3 sequences, with more than 95% found just once. The chain carries TRBV6-5 and TRBJ1-2, with D perhaps TRBD1 (5 bases). Sequencing was carried out using CD4+ T cells from PBMCs. The TCR originated in a human donor with Susac syndrome. Here the CDR3 reads CASSSRGRGYGYTF. For the CDR3, the DNA is TGTGCCAGCAGTTCCCGGGGACGCGGCTATGGCTACACCTTC.